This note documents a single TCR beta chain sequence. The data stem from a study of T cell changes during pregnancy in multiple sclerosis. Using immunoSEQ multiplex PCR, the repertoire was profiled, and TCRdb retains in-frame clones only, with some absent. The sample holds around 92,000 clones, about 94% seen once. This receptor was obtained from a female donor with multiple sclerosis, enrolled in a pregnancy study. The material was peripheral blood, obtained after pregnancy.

The CDR3 DNA follows: TGTGCCAGCAGGGACAGGGGTCGATCCGAGCAGTACTTC. This translates into CASRDRGRSEQYF. The rearrangement uses TRBV6-1 and TRBJ2-5; 9 positions match TRBD1. The closer fit of TRBJ2-7 to the DNA end suggests the J call may be wrong. The CDR3 is 13 amino acids. Germline CDR1 is MNHNS and CDR2 is SASEGT.